The 9 T cell receptor beta chains listed next were all sequenced from one sample in a study of spatial heterogeneity in lung cancer. Their antigens remain unidentified. The study, taken as a whole, reports: The number of expanded tumor alpha and beta chains correlated with mutation number.

Via MiXCR, TCRdb re-called the 5' RACE reads, giving one row per CDR3 protein. The sample carries around 4,000 distinct CDR3 sequences, approximately 8% recorded once. Time point denoted: sample taken at primary tumor resection. The material sequenced was lung tumor tissue, taken at surgery. These receptors were collected from a male donor with early-stage non-small cell lung cancer.

By share, this clonotype counts as medium-sized. The V call is TRBV7-8, the J call TRBJ1-4; D is ambiguous. Germline V gene sequence: CDR1 SGHVS, CDR2 FQNEAQ. V shed 3 bases and J shed 0 bases, with 5 bases lying between them. The CDR3 has 14 amino acids. Here the CDR3 reads CASSFRTTNEKLFF. DNA for the CDR3: TGTGCCAGCAGCTTCCGGACAACTAATGAAAAACTGTTTTTT.

This clonotype is deemed medium-sized. The V and J genes are TRBV24-1 and TRBJ2-1; TRBD2 agrees at 7 bases. Per germline, CDR1 KGHDR and CDR2 SFDVKD. There are 16 residues in the CDR3. The V and J ends lost 1 base and 8 bases, in that order; junction bases with no gene match: 10. The CDR3 DNA follows: TGTGCCACCAGTGATTTAAAAGCGGGGCATCGGGATGAGCAGTTCTTC. As protein: CATSDLKAGHRDEQFF.

This clonotype ranks as medium-sized. CDR3 residues: CASSPQYQYNEQFF. The CDR3 nucleotides read TGTGCCAGTAGTCCTCAGTATCAGTACAATGAGCAGTTCTTC. The V and J genes are TRBV19 and TRBJ2-1; D not certain. The germline V gene has CDR1 LNHDA and CDR2 SQIVND (reference sequence). The V end lost 5 bases, the J end lost 4 bases, and 12 bases lay between the germline ends. This CDR3 comprises 14 residues.

This clonotype was recorded at least ten times. The chain employs TRBV29-1 and TRBJ1-2, with D maybe TRBD1 (5 bases). In germline, CDR1 is SQVTM, CDR2 ANQGSEA. The length of the CDR3 is 11 residues. Trimming took off 2 bases at V and 7 bases at J, with 8 bases between the two ends. The CDR3 is CSVEWQGGYTF. The CDR3 DNA reads TGCAGCGTTGAATGGCAGGGTGGCTACACCTTC. The full variable domain, rest sourced from reference TRBV29-1 and TRBJ1-2, is SAVISQKPSRDICQRGTSLTIQCQVDSQVTMMFWYRQQPGQSLTLIATANQGSEATYESGFVIDKFPISRPNLTFSTLTVSNMSPEDSSIYLCSVEWQGGYTFGSGTRLTVV.

By frequency in the sample, this clonotype is medium-sized. The chain couples TRBV5-1 to TRBJ2-3; either TRBD1 or TRBD2 may supply D (6 bases each). Trimming took 2 bases from V and 2 from J, leaving 12 bases between them. The CDR3 runs to 15 residues. Germline V gene lookup returns CDR1 SGHRS and CDR2 YFSETQ. CDR3 DNA: TGCGCCAGCAGCTTCGGGGGCCCCCCCACAGATACGCAGTATTTT. Amino acids: CASSFGGPPTDTQYF.

This clonotype was detected ten times or more. The chain has TRBV7-2 and TRBJ2-7; the D is unclear. Per germline, CDR1 SGHTA and CDR2 FQGNSA. Trimming removed 2 bases at V and 0 bases at J, with 5 bases between. The CDR3 loop spans 13 amino acids. The DNA for the CDR3 is TGTGCCAGCAGCTTAATGAGCTCCTACGAGCAGTACTTC. Amino acids: CASSLMSSYEQYF.

This clonotype was counted ten times or more. In DNA, the CDR3 is TGTGCCAGCAGGGCTTCCGGGACAGGGCATTTTTCTTCCTACGAGCAGTACTTC. It translates to CASRASGTGHFSSYEQYF. This chain uses TRBV6-2 or TRBV6-3 with TRBJ2-7, with TRBD1 matching 9 bases. V shed 6 bases, J shed 1 base, and the junction held 16 bases outside the gene matches. The CDR3 is made up of 18 amino acids. Germline V gives CDR1 MNHEY, CDR2 SVGEGT.

This clonotype is labeled medium-sized. The V call is TRBV6-6, the J call TRBJ2-2, with 9 bases matching TRBD2. V was clipped by 8 bases and J by 3 bases; unmatched bases: 4. Per germline, CDR1 MNHNY and CDR2 SVGAGI (reference sequence). This CDR3 has 14 residues. DNA for the CDR3: TGTGCCAGCGGGAGCGGGGGGTACACCGGGGAGCTGTTTTTT. It encodes CASGSGGYTGELFF.

This clonotype is medium-sized (0.01 to 0.1%) by share. The V gene is TRBV27, the J gene TRBJ2-3; tentatively, D is TRBD2 (5 bases). The CDR3 covers 13 residues. In germline, CDR1 is MNHEY, CDR2 SMNVEV (reference sequence). With 4 bases removed from V and 1 base from J, the gap between germline ends came to 6 bases. The CDR3 bases are TGTGCCAGCAGTTACGGGGGCACAGATACGCAGTATTTT. It codes for CASSYGGTDTQYF.